This passage covers 15 T cell receptor beta chains from one sample sequenced in a study of control samples from healthy donors and cancer patients. Sequenced by immunoSEQ multiplex PCR; TCRdb stores in-frame clones only, minus some. The sample holds 170,000 or so clones, about nine tenths seen once. Material for sequencing was blood. The receptors derive from a woman aged 40-49 years in good health.

As regards this clone: Here the CDR3 omits its conserved ending phenylalanine or tryptophan, so a read error is the likely source. The DNA is omitted, as the CDR3 cannot be located on it reliably, and the CDR3 follows TCRdb's listing. This chain uses TRBV24-1 with TRBJ1-2; the table's D call of TRBD1 was not tested on the DNA. 10 amino acids form the CDR3, both terminal residues included. Per the germline V gene, CDR1 is KGHDR and CDR2 is SFDVKD. The CDR3 reads CATSDFRTGK.

The chain combines TRBV7-6 with TRBJ2-7; no firm D call. This CDR3 is 12 amino acids long. Germline V gene sequence: CDR1 SGHVS, CDR2 FNYEAQ. Trimming took off 5 bases at V and 5 bases at J, with 10 bases between the two ends. The CDR3 DNA reads as TGTGCCAGCAGCCCAGGATGGAACGAGCAGTACTTC. It yields the protein CASSPGWNEQYF.

The table lists this clone with a count of one. CDR3 region: CASSGDSNQPQHF. DNA for the CDR3: TGTGCCAGTAGTGGGGACAGCAATCAGCCCCAGCATTTT. V usage is TRBV19 and J usage is TRBJ1-5; TRBD1 is a possible D gene (5 bases). The CDR3 spans 13 residues. Trimming pared 5 bases from V and 1 base from J, leaving 6 bases between. Germline values: CDR1 LNHDA, CDR2 SQIVND (reference sequence).

The V and J genes are TRBV7-9 and TRBJ2-2; TRBD1 might be the D (5 bases). Germline V gives CDR1 SEHNR, CDR2 FQNEAQ (reference sequence). V was clipped by 1 base and J by 7 bases, with 7 bases between them. CDR3 size: 13 residues. The CDR3 reads CASSLDDSGELFF. Here the CDR3 DNA reads TGTGCCAGCAGCTTAGATGACAGCGGGGAGCTGTTTTTT. The full variable domain, completed using reference TRBV7-9 and TRBJ2-2, is DTGVSQNPRHKITKRGQNVTFRCDPISEHNRLYWYRQTLGQGPEFLTYFQNEAQLEKSRLLSDRFSAERPKGSFSTLEIQRTEQGDSAMYLCASSLDDSGELFFGEGSRLTVL.

This clone was counted a single time. This rearrangement joins TRBV20-1 to TRBJ2-7, with a tentative D call TRBD2 (6 bases). CDR1 and CDR2 from the germline V gene are DFQATT and SNEGSKA (reference sequence). V shed 3 bases and J shed 6 bases, with 15 bases lying between them. The CDR3 loop spans 13 amino acids. The CDR3 DNA reads TGCAGTGCTAGTCTTACCGGGGGTGGCGAGCAGTACTTC. Translating gives CSASLTGGGEQYF.

V gene TRBV29-1 combines with J gene TRBJ1-1; D unclear. This CDR3 is 10 amino acids long. Trimming cost V 4 bases and J 4 bases, with 4 bases left between them. Germline V CDR1 and CDR2: SQVTM, ANQGSEA. CDR3 residues: CSVVVTEAFF. The CDR3 DNA follows: TGCAGCGTTGTGGTCACTGAAGCTTTCTTT.

The chain employs TRBV6-5 and TRBJ2-3; 8 bases map to TRBD1. This CDR3 is 15 amino acids long. The V gene's germline CDR1 is MNHEY and CDR2 SVGAGI. After removal of 6 bases from V and 5 bases from J, the junction contained 10 bases not matched to a gene. This chain's CDR3 is CASSPGQGGGDTQYF. The CDR3 nucleotides read TGTGCCAGCAGCCCCGGACAGGGAGGCGGAGATACGCAGTATTTT.

This chain links TRBV7-8 with TRBJ2-3, with D possibly being TRBD2 (6 bases). The germline CDR1 and CDR2 sequences are SGHVS and FQNEAQ. V lost 5 bases and J lost 4, with 13 bases in between. The CDR3 totals 14 residues. DNA of the CDR3: TGTGCCAGCAGCGGCGTGTGGGGGGCAGATACGCAGTATTTT. Translated, it gives CASSGVWGADTQYF.

The chain couples TRBV13 to TRBJ1-5; D call uncertain. Per the germline V gene, CDR1 is PRHDT and CDR2 is FYEKMQ (reference sequence). This CDR3 comprises 14 residues. V shed 0 bases and J shed 2 bases, with 5 bases lying between them. The CDR3 loop reads CASSLGSGNQPQHF. The CDR3 bases are TGTGCCAGCAGCTTAGGGTCGGGCAATCAGCCCCAGCATTTT.

The chain joins TRBV30 to TRBJ1-2; TRBD1 might be the D (6 bases). Germline values: CDR1 GTSNPN, CDR2 SVGIG (reference sequence). The CDR3 totals 11 residues. Trimming pared 4 bases from V and 8 bases from J, leaving 11 bases between. CDR3 DNA: TGTGCCTGGAAGCACAGGGACGGCTACACCTTC. This encodes CAWKHRDGYTF.

The sample holds one count of this clone. The chain couples TRBV19 to TRBJ1-2, with D maybe TRBD1 (5 bases). Germline V gene lookup returns CDR1 LNHDA and CDR2 SQIVND (reference sequence). The CDR3 runs to 14 residues. V lost 3 bases and J lost 8, with 16 bases in between. The CDR3 coding sequence is TGTGCCAGTAGTATTGGGGGGGATCATGTCGGCTACACCTTC. As protein: CASSIGGDHVGYTF.

The chain has TRBV20-1 and TRBJ1-2, with D possibly TRBD1 on 5 matching bases. This CDR3 spans 11 amino acids. Germline V gene lookup returns CDR1 DFQATT and CDR2 SNEGSKA (reference sequence). Trimming took 5 bases from V and 8 from J, leaving 12 bases between them. Here the CDR3 DNA reads TGCAGTGCTCCGTATCAGGGAGGCTACACCTTC. Residues: CSAPYQGGYTF.

This clone was seen just once. The chain joins TRBV4-1 to TRBJ2-1; maybe TRBD2 (6 bases). The CDR3 runs 16 residues. Germline V gene lookup returns CDR1 MGHRA and CDR2 YSYEKL. V was clipped by 4 bases and J by 9 bases, with 22 bases between them. The CDR3 is CASSPSLSRRGGEQFF. In DNA, the CDR3 is TGCGCCAGCAGCCCCTCTCTATCTAGGCGGGGAGGTGAGCAGTTCTTC.

J is TRBJ2-2 and V is TRBV2; D is unclear. Germline lookup yields CDR1 SNHLY and CDR2 FYNNEI. The CDR3 is made up of 13 amino acids. Trimming stripped 6 bases from V and 5 bases from J, with 10 bases between. The CDR3 region is CASRDWGTGELFF. The CDR3 bases are TGTGCCAGCAGAGATTGGGGTACCGGGGAGCTGTTTTTT.

In this sample, this clone turned up once. The chain recombines TRBV11-2 with TRBJ2-2, with 12 bases fitting TRBD2. The CDR3 length is 19 residues. Germline CDR1 and CDR2: SGHAT and FQNNGV. The V and J ends lost 3 bases and 4 bases, in that order; junction bases with no gene match: 12. CDR3 amino acids: CASSFRASGGGSGTGELFF. The CDR3 DNA sequence: TGTGCCAGCAGCTTCCGGGCTAGCGGGGGGGGATCTGGCACCGGGGAGCTGTTTTTT. Full variable domain (rest looked up from reference TRBV11-2 and TRBJ2-2): EAGVAQSPRYKIIEKRQSVAFWCNPISGHATLYWYQQILGQGPKLLIQFQNNGVVDDSQLPKDRFSAERLKGVDSTLKIQPAKLEDSAVYLCASSFRASGGGSGTGELFFGEGSRLTVL.